This TCR beta chain comes out of a study of blood T cell repertoires in COVID-19. In the original analysis: Estimated nucleated cell counts came from reference gene primer amplification. Generated by immunoSEQ multiplex PCR, the TCRdb table keeps only in-frame clones and is missing some. V and J calls and clone size follow that table, whereas D and trimming were derived from the DNA. This sample carries about 440,000 clones, around 89% of them seen once, and the ten largest clones take about 4.5%. Sequencing was carried out using peripheral blood. This TCR was recovered from a woman in her 30s with acute or convalescent COVID-19.

The CDR3 here is CASSSPGGTEAFF. In nucleotides, the CDR3 is TGTGCCAGCAGTTCTCCAGGGGGGACTGAAGCTTTCTTT. The chain couples TRBV28 to TRBJ1-1; 7 positions match TRBD1. Germline V CDR1 and CDR2: MDHEN, SYDVKM. V shed 4 bases, J shed 5 bases, and the junction held 4 bases outside the gene matches. The CDR3 loop spans 13 amino acids.